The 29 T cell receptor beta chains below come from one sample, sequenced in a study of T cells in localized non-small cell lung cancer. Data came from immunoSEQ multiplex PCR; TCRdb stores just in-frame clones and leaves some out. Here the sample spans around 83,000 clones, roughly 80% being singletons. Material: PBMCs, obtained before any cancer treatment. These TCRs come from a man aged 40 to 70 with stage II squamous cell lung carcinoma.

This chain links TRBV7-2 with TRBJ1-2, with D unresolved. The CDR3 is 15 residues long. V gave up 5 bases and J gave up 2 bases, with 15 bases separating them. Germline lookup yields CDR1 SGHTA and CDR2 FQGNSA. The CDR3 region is CASSLRGEVNYGYTF. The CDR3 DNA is TGTGCCAGCAGCCTCAGAGGTGAAGTGAACTATGGCTACACCTTC.

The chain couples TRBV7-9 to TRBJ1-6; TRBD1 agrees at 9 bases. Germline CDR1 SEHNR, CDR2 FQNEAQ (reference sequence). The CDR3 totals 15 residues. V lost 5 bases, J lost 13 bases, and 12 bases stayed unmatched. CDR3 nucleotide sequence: TGTGCCAGCAGCCCGAAGGGGACAGGGAGTTTCCCCCTCCACTTT. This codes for CASSPKGTGSFPLHF. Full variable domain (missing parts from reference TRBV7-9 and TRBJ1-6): DTGVSQNPRHKITKRGQNVTFRCDPISEHNRLYWYRQTLGQGPEFLTYFQNEAQLEKSRLLSDRFSAERPKGSFSTLEIQRTEQGDSAMYLCASSPKGTGSFPLHFGNGTRLTVT.

The CDR3 DNA reads as TGTGCCAGCAGCCCCACTCCGGGACAGGACTACGAGCAGTACTTC. Encoded protein: CASSPTPGQDYEQYF. The gene calls are TRBV7-8 and TRBJ2-7; 8 nucleotides align to TRBD1. Germline values: CDR1 SGHVS, CDR2 FQNEAQ. This CDR3 is 15 amino acids long. Unmatched junction bases numbered 9, after V lost 5 bases and J lost 3 bases.

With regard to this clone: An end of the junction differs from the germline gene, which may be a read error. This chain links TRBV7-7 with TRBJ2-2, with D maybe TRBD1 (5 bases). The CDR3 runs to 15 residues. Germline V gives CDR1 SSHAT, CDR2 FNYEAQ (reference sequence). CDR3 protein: CASSIGRALGGELFF. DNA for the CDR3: TGTGCTAGCAGCATCGGCAGGGCTTTGGGCGGGGAGCTGTTTTTT. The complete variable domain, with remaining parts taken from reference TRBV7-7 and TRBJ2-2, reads GAGVSQSPRYKVTKRGQDVTLRCDPISSHATLYWYQQALGQGPEFLTYFNYEAQPDKSGLPSDRFSAERPEGSISTLTIQRTEQRDSAMYRCASSIGRALGGELFFGEGSRLTVL.

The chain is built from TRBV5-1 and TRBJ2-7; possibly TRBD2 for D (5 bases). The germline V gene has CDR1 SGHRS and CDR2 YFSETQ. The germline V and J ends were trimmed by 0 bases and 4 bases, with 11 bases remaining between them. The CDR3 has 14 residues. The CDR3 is CASSLGAGAYEQYF. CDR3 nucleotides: TGCGCCAGCAGCTTGGGCGCGGGTGCGTACGAGCAGTACTTC.

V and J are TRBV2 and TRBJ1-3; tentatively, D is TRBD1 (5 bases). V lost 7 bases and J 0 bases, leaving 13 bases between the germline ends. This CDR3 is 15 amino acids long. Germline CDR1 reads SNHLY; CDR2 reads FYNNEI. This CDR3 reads CASTGEISSGNTIYF. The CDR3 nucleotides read TGTGCCAGCACGGGGGAAATCTCCTCTGGAAACACCATATATTTT. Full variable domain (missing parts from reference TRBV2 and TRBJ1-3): EPEVTQTPSHQVTQMGQEVILRCVPISNHLYFYWYRQILGQKVEFLVSFYNNEISEKSEIFDDQFSVERPDGSNFTLKIRSTKLEDSAMYFCASTGEISSGNTIYFGEGSWLTVV.

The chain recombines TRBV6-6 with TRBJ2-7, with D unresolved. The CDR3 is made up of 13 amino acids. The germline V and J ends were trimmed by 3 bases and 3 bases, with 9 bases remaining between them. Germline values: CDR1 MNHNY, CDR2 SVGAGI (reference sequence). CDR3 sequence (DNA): TGTGCCAGCAGTTATTTCGAAAACTACGAGCAGTACTTC. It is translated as CASSYFENYEQYF.

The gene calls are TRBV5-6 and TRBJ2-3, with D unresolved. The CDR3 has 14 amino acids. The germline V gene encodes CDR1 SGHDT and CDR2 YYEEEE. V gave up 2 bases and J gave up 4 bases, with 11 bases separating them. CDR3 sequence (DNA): TGTGCCAGCAGCTTAGGAGCCTCCGCAGATACGCAGTATTTT. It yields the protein CASSLGASADTQYF.

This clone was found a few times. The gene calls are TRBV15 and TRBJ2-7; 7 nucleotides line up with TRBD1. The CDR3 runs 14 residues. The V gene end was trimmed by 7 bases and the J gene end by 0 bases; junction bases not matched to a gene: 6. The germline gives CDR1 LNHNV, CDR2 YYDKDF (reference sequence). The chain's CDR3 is CATTADRNSYEQYF. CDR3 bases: TGTGCCACCACCGCGGACAGGAACTCCTACGAGCAGTACTTC.

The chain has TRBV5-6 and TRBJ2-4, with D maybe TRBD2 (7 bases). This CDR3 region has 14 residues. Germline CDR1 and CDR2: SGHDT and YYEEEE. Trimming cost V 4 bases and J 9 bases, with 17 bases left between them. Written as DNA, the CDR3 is TGTGCCAGCAGCCCGGTGGGGGGGGCGACCATTCAGTACTTC. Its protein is CASSPVGGATIQYF.

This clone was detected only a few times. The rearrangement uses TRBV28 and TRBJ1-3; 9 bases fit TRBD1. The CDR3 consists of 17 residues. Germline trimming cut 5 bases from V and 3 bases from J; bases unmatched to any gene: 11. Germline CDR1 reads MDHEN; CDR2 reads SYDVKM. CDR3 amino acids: CASSSPNRGPYGNTIYF. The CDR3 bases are TGTGCCAGCAGTAGCCCTAACAGGGGGCCCTATGGAAACACCATATATTTT. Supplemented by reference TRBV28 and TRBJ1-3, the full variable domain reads DVKVTQSSRYLVKRTGEKVFLECVQDMDHENMFWYRQDPGLGLRLIYFSYDVKMKEKGDIPEGYSVSREKKERFSLILESASTNQTSMYLCASSSPNRGPYGNTIYFGEGSWLTVV.

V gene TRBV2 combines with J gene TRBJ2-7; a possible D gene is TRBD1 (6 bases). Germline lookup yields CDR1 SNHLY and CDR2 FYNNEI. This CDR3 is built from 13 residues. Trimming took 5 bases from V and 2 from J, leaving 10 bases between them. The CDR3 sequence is CASSRTDAYEQYF. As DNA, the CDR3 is TGTGCCAGCAGTCGGACAGACGCCTACGAGCAGTACTTC.

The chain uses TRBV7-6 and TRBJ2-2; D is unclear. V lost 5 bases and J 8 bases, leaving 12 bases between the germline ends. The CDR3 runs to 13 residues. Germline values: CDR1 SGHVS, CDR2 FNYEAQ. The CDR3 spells CASSPRTVGELFF. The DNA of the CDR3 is TGTGCCAGCAGCCCCCGGACGGTTGGGGAGCTGTTTTTT.

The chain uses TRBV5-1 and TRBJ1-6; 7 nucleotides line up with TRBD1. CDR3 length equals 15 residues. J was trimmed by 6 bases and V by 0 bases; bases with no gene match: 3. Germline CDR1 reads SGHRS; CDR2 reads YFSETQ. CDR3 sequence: CASSLEGQRNSPLHF. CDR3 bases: TGCGCCAGCAGCTTGGAGGGACAGCGTAATTCACCCCTCCACTTT.

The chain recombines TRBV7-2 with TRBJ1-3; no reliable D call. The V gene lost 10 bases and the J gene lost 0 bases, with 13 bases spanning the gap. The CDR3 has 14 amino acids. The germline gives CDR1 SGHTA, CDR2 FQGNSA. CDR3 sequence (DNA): TGTGCCACCATGCAAGCCCCCTCTGGAAACACCATATATTTT. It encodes CATMQAPSGNTIYF.

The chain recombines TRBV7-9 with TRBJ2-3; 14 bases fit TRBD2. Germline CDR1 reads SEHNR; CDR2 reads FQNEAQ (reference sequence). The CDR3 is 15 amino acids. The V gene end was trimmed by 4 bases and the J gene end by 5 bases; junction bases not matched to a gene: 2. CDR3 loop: CASSSGLAGVDTQYF. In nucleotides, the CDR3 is TGTGCCAGCAGCTCGGGACTAGCGGGGGTAGATACGCAGTATTTT.

The DNA for the CDR3 is TGCGCCAGCAGCCAGGACAGGGCCCGGACCTACGAGCAGTACTTC. Protein product: CASSQDRARTYEQYF. V and J are TRBV4-3 and TRBJ2-7; 8 nucleotides align to TRBD1. This CDR3 has 15 residues. The V segment lost 3 bases and the J segment 2 bases; nucleotides outside the gene matches: 6. Looked up from germline, CDR1 is LGHNA and CDR2 is YSLEER.

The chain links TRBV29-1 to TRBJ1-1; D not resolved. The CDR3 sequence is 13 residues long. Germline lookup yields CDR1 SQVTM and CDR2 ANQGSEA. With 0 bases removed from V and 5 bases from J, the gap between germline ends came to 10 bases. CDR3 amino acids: CSVEEGEETEAFF. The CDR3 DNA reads TGCAGCGTTGAAGAAGGTGAGGAGACTGAAGCTTTCTTT.

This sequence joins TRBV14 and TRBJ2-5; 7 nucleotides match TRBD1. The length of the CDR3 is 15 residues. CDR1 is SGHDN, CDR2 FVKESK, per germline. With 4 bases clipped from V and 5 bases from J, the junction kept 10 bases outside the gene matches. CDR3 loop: CASSPNRQGPETQYF. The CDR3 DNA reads TGTGCCAGCAGCCCCAACAGACAGGGCCCCGAGACCCAGTACTTC.

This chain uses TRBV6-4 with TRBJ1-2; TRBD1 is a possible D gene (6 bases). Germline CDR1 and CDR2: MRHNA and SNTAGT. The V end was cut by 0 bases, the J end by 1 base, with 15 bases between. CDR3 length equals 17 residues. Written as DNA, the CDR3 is TGTGCCAGCAGTGACTCTAGGGGGGCGTTGAGTAACTATGGCTACACCTTC. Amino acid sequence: CASSDSRGALSNYGYTF.

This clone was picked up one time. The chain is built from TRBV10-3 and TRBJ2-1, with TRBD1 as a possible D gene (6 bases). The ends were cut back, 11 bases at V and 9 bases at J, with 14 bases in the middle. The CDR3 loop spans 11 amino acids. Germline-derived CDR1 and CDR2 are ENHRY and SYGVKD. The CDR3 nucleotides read TGTGCCGTAAGACAGGAATCTGAGCAGTTCTTC. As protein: CAVRQESEQFF.

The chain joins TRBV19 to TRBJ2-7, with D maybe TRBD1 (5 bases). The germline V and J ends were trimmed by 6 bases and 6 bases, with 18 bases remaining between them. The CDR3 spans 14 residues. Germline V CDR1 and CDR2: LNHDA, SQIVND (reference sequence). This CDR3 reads CASRKKGVKGEQYF. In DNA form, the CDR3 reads TGTGCCAGTAGGAAGAAAGGGGTCAAGGGCGAGCAGTACTTC. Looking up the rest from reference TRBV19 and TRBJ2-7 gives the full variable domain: DGGITQSPKYLFRKEGQNVTLSCEQNLNHDAMYWYRQDPGQGLRLIYYSQIVNDFQKGDIAEGYSVSREKKESFPLTVTSAQKNPTAFYLCASRKKGVKGEQYFGPGTRLTVT.

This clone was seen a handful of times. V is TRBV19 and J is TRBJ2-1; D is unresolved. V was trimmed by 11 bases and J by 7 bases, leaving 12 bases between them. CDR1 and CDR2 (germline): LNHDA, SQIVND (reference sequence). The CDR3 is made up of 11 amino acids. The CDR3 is CASGLGNEQFF. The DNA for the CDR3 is TGTGCCTCCGGATTGGGGAATGAGCAGTTCTTC.

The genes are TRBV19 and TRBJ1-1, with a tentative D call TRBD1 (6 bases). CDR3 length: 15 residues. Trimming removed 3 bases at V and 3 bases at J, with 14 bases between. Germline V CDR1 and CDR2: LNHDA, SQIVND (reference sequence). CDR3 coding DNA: TGTGCCAGTAGTATCTGGGGGCCATCGGACACTGAAGCTTTCTTT. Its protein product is CASSIWGPSDTEAFF.

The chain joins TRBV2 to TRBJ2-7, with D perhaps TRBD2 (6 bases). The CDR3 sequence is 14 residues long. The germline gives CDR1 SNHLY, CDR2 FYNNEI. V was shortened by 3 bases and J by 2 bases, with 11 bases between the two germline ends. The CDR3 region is CASSEGSGAYEQYF. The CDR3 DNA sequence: TGTGCCAGCAGTGAGGGTAGCGGCGCCTACGAGCAGTACTTC.

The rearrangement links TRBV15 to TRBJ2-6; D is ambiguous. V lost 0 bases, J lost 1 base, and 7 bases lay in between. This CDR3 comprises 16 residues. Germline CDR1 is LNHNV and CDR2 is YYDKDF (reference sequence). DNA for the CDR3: TGTGCCACCAGCAGAGATCGGGTATCTGGGGCCAACGTCCTGACTTTC. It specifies CATSRDRVSGANVLTF. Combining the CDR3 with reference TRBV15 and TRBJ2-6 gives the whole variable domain DAMVIQNPRYQVTQFGKPVTLSCSQTLNHNVMYWYQQKSSQAPKLLFHYYDKDFNNEADTPDNFQSRRPNTSFCFLDIRSPGLGDTAMYLCATSRDRVSGANVLTFGAGSRLTVL.

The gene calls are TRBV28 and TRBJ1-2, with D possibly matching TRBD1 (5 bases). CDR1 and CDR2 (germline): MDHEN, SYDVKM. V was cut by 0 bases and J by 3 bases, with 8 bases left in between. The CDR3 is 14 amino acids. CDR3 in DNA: TGTGCCAGCAGTTTATGGGGGCTCGACTATGGCTACACCTTC. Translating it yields CASSLWGLDYGYTF.

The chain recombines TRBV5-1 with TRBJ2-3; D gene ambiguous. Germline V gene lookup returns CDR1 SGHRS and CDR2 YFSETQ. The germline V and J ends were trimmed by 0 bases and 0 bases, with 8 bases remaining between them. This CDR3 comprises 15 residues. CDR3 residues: CASSLGALSTDTQYF. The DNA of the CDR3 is TGCGCCAGCAGCTTGGGCGCTTTGAGCACAGATACGCAGTATTTT.

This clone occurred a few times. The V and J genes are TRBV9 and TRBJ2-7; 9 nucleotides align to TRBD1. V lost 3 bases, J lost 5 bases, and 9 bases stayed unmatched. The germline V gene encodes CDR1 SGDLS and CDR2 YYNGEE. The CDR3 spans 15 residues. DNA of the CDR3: TGTGCCAGCAGCGCGGGGACAGGGACACGCCACGAGCAGTACTTC. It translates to CASSAGTGTRHEQYF.